The clone carrying this T cell receptor beta chain appeared a few times. What it recognizes is unknown. This sample stems from a study of response to subunit inactivated influenza vaccine. General study points: It was the authors' suggestion that each seasonal influenza vaccination recruits few new T cells.

Using its own MiXCR run on the RT-PCR reads, TCRdb lists one record per CDR3 protein. The sample yields 530,000 or so distinct CDR3 sequences, less than 30% seen once. CDR3 length equals 14 residues. V lost 4 bases and J 8 bases, leaving 15 bases between the germline ends. Germline CDR1 reads LGHDT; CDR2 reads YNNKEL (reference sequence). This material consisted of CD4+ T cells sorted from PBMCs, taken roughly 5 days after vaccination. The gene calls are TRBV3-1 and TRBJ2-1; a possible D gene is TRBD1 (6 bases). This receptor was identified in a man aged 50-60 years who received an inactivated influenza vaccine. Here the CDR3 DNA reads TGTGCCAGCAGCCCCTCACAGGGATTCTATGAGCAGTTCTTC. It specifies CASSPSQGFYEQFF.